This entry is about one T cell receptor beta chain. Its specificity is unknown. A much bigger clone sits one base away, suggesting this may be a read error. This specimen belongs to a study of tumor and adjacent non-tumor tissue in lung cancer. Study in general: Patients comprised over 9 adenocarcinoma, 2 squamous cell carcinoma and 1 small cell lung cancer. Samples averaged around 4 million productive TCRbeta reads each.

Study-level results: Normal lung showed higher cumulative top 100 clone frequency than tumor. Significantly higher TCR diversity was found in tumor than normal lung.

Germline CDR1 SEHNR, CDR2 FQNEAQ (reference sequence). There are 14 residues in the CDR3. The template was RNA from unsorted bulk tissue. Distant lung tissue was collected more than 3 cm away from the tumor edge. Three rounds of nested PCR, following a modified ARM-PCR protocol, produced the TCRbeta library. TCRdb re-called the multiplex PCR reads through MiXCR, storing one row per CDR3 protein. Of more than 85,000 distinct CDR3 sequences listed, over 55% are singletons. Source material: distant non-tumor lung tissue. The source is a man aged 60 to 75 with non-small cell lung cancer. The chain has TRBV7-9 and TRBJ1-5, with 7 bases aligning to TRBD1. The CDR3 loop is CDSSQTGSNQPQHF. The DNA of the CDR3 is TGTGACAGCAGTCAGACAGGGAGCAATCAGCCCCAGCATTTT.